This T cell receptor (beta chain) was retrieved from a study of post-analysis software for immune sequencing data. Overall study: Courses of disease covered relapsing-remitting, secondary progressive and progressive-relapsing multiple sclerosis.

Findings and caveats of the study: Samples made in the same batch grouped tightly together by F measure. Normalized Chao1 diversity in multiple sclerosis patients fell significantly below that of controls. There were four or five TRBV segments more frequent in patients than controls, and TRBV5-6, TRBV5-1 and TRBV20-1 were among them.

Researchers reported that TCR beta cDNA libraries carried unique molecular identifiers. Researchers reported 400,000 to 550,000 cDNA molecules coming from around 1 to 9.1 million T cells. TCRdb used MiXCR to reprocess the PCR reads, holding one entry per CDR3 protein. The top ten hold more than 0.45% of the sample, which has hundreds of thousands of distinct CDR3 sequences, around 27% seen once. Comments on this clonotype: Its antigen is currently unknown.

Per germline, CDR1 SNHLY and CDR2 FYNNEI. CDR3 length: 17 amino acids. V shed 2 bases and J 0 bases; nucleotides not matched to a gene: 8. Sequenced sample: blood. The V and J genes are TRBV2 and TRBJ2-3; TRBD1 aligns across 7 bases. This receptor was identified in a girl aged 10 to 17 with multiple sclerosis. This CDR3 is CASSEFPWDSSTDTQYF. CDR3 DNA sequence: TGTGCCAGCAGTGAATTTCCGTGGGACAGTAGCACAGATACGCAGTATTTT.